Listed below are T cell receptor beta chains from one sample, sequenced in a study of vaccination and CD4 T cells after COVID-19. Their antigens are not known. TCRdb re-analysed the PCR reads in MiXCR, keeping a single row per CDR3 protein. The sample holds over 5,500 distinct CDR3 sequences, about half seen once. Sequencing input: CD4+ T cells from blood, cultured in vitro. Source of these receptors: a human donor in good health. CDR3s include the opening cysteine and the closing phenylalanine or tryptophan. The order of the fields is J gene, V gene, CDR3 protein.

TRBJ2-1 | TRBV7-9 | CASRGTAYNEQFF
TRBJ2-3 | TRBV18 | CASSPNYQNTDTQYF
TRBJ2-1 | TRBV6-1 | CASAGRSSYNEQFF
TRBJ2-3 | TRBV20-1 | CSARALGTDTQYF
TRBJ2-1 | TRBV7-6 | CASRYRLPYKAEQFF
TRBJ2-3 | TRBV20-1 | CSARSPDHKDTQYF
TRBJ2-1 | TRBV7-8 | CASRPGTHPSYNEQFF
TRBJ1-5 | TRBV7-9 | CASSYDRVQPQHF
TRBJ2-2 | TRBV7-9 | CASSYGWYTGELFF
TRBJ1-3 | TRBV15 | CATSRVDGSIYF
TRBJ2-3 | TRBV9 | CASSKDSTDTQYF
TRBJ2-5 | TRBV20-1 | CSAGTDETQYF
TRBJ1-6 | TRBV20-1 | CSAMDRGDSPLHF
TRBJ2-5 | TRBV2 | CASSAASGAQETQYF
TRBJ2-5 | TRBV20-1 | CSASGQGIQETQYF
TRBJ1-2 | TRBV6-1 | CASSEQGSNYGYTF
TRBJ1-2 | TRBV2 | CASTEPRGLYGYTF
TRBJ1-5 | TRBV11-2 | CASSLVPGGQPQHF
TRBJ1-2 | TRBV27 | CASSQTTGGGIYGYTF
TRBJ1-6 | TRBV6-1 | CASSPGDSPLHF
TRBJ1-2 | TRBV27 | CASTAGTEGVVRSYTF
TRBJ2-5 | TRBV6-2/TRBV6-3 | CASSYEWKRGPQETQYF
TRBJ1-1 | TRBV6-1 | CASRGGLNTEAFF
TRBJ1-5 | TRBV2 | CASSEQGGNQPQHF
TRBJ2-2 | TRBV7-2 | CASRRASGGGTGELFF
TRBJ1-1 | TRBV7-8 | CASSPGPTRRDTEAFF
TRBJ1-1 | TRBV29-1 | CSVAGLMNTEAFF
TRBJ1-2 | TRBV7-8 | CASSSMERDYGYTF
TRBJ1-5 | TRBV6-1 | CASSAIGLYSNQPQHF
TRBJ2-1 | TRBV15 | CATSRDPTNEQFF
TRBJ1-1 | TRBV5-4 | CASTKGGDRRNTEAFF
TRBJ2-2 | TRBV3-1 | CASSQDLRDTGELFF
TRBJ1-1 | TRBV18 | CASSPRRGSNTEAFF
TRBJ1-2 | TRBV11-1 | CASSRGTNYGYTF
TRBJ2-7 | TRBV30 | CAWNPGHAYEQYF
TRBJ1-1 | TRBV6-1 | CASTGTKNTEAFF
TRBJ1-5 | TRBV11-2 | CASSLAPGNHNQPQHF
TRBJ2-5 | TRBV7-3 | CASSGGPQETQYF
TRBJ1-5 | TRBV20-1 | CSAGIRTGGDRSNQPQHF
TRBJ2-5 | TRBV20-1 | CSARWHRARETQYF
TRBJ2-5 | TRBV7-2 | CASSLSYAQETQYF
TRBJ1-4 | TRBV20-1 | CSARGGLREKLFF
TRBJ1-2 | TRBV2 | CASQQELLYGYTF
TRBJ1-5 | TRBV2 | CASSPTGNNQPQHF
TRBJ1-1 | TRBV20-1 | CSAPRQGEKAFF
TRBJ2-2 | TRBV23-1 | CASSPPQEANTGELFF
TRBJ1-6 | TRBV6-2/TRBV6-3 | CASSFPQGASPLHF
TRBJ2-5 | TRBV7-3 | CASSLLHQETQYF
TRBJ2-4 | TRBV10-3 | CAILDPGSKNIQYF
TRBJ1-1 | TRBV7-9 | CASSEGGGGGSRTEAFF
TRBJ1-5 | TRBV20-1 | CSALRVYGGEASNQPQHF